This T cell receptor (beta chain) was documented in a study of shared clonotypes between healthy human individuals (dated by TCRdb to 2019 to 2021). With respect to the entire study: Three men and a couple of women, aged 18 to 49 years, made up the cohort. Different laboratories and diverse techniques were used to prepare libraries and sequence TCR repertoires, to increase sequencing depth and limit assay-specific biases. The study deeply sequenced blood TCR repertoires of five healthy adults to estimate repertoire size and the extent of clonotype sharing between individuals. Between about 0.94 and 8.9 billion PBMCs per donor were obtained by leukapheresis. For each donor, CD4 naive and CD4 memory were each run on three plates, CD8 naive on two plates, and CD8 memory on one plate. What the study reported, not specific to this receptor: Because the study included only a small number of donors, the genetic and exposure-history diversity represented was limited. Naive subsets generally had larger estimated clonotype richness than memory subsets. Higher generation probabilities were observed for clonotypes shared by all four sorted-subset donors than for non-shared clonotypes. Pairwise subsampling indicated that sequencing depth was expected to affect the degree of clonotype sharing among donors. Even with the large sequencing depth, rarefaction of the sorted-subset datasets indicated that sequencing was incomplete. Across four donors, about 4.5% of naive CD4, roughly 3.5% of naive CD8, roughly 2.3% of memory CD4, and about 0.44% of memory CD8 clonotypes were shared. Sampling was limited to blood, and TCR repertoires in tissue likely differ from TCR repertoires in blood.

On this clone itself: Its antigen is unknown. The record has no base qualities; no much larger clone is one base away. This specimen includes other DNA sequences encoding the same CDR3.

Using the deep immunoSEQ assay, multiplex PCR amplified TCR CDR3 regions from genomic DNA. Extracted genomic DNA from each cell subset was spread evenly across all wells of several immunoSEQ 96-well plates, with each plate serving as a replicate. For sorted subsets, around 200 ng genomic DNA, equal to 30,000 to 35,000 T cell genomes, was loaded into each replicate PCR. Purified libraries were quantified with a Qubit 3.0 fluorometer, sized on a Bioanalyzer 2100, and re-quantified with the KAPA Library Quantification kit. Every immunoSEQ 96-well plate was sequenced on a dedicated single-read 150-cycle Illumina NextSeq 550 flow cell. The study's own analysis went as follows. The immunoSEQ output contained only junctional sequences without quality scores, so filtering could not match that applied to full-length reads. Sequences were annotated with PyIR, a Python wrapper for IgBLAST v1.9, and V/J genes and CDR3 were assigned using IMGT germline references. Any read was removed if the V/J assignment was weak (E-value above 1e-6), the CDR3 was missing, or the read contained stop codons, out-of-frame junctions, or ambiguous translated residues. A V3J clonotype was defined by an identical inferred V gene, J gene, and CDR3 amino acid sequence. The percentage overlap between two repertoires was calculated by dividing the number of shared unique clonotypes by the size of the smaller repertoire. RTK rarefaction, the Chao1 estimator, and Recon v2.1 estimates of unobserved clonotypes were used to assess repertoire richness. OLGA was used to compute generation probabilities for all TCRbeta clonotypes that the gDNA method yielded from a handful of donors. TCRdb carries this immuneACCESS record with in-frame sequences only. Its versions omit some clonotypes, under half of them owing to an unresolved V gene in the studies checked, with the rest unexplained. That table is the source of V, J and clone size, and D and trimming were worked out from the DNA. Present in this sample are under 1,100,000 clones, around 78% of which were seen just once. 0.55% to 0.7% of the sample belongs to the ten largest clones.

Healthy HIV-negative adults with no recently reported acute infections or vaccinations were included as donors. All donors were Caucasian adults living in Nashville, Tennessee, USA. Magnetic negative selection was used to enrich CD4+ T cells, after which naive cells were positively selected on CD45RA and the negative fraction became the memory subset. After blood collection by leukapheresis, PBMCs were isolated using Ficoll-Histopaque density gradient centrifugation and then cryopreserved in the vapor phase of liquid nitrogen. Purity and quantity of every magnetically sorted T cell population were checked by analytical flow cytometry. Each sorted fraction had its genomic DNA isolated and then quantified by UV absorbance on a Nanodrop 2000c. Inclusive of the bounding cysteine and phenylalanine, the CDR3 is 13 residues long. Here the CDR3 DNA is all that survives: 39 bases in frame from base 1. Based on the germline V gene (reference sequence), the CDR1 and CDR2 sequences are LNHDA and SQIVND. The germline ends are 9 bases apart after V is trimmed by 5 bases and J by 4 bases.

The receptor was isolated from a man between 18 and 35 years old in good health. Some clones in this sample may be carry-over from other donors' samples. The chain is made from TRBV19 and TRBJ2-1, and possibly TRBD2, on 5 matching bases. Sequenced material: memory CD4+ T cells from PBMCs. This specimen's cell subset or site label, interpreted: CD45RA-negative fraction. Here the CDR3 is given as CASSPRGYNEQFF. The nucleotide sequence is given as TGTGCCAGTAGTCCCCGAGGGTACAATGAGCAGTTCTTC. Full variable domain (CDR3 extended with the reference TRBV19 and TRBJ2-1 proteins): DGGITQSPKYLFRKEGQNVTLSCEQNLNHDAMYWYRQDPGQGLRLIYYSQIVNDFQKGDIAEGYSVSREKKESFPLTVTSAQKNPTAFYLCASSPRGYNEQFFGPGTRLTVL.